The entry below gives a single T cell receptor (beta chain) sequence along with its context. What it binds is not known. Naive CD8 isolation took CD45RO-negative cells positively selected for CCR7 and excluded terminally differentiated effector memory CD45RA+ cells. This entry is derived from a study of shared clonotypes between healthy human individuals. Study-wide findings and caveats: The generation probabilities recorded for non-shared clonotypes fell below those of clonotypes shared by all four donors. On the whole, naive subsets had larger estimated richness than memory subsets had.

V shed 6 bases and J 1 base; nucleotides not matched to a gene: 8. Germline CDR1 MDHEN, CDR2 SYDVKM. CDR3 size: 16 residues. This was a deep-level run. Data came from immunoSEQ multiplex PCR; TCRdb stores just in-frame clones and leaves some out. The profile covers a few million clones, with just under 95% appearing a single time and 1.5% to 2% taken by the ten largest. The chain has TRBV28 and TRBJ2-3, with 9 bases that match TRBD2. Input material: naive CD8+ T cells from PBMCs. The receptor was derived from a young man in good health. Some clones in this sample may be carry-over from other donors' samples. CDR3 DNA: TGTGCCAGCAGATACAGGCTAGCGGGACGCACAGATACGCAGTATTTT. Translated, it gives CASRYRLAGRTDTQYF.